The rows below give T cell receptor beta chains drawn from one sample of a study of T cells in Graves' hyperthyroidism and ophthalmopathy. Each CDR3 protein is one row after TCRdb ran MiXCR on the multiplex PCR reads. Of roughly 150,000 distinct CDR3 sequences in the sample, roughly 9.4% were seen once. The sample comprised blood. The receptors here all came from a woman in her late teens or twenties with Graves' hyperthyroidism that later progressed to Graves' ophthalmopathy. Each CDR3 is given with its conserved first and last residue. The D gene is left open where the match is weak. Clone size is stated in some rows and not others, as once, few, many or a class when expanded.

D: NA; J: TRBJ2-7; V: TRBV13; size: many; CDR3: CASSLRSYEQYF; DNA: TGTGCCAGCAGCTTAAGGTCCTACGAGCAGTACTTC
D: NA; J: TRBJ2-3; V: TRBV7-9; size: few; CDR3: CASSLPGLSSTDTQYF; DNA: TGTGCCAGCAGCTTACCGGGACTTTCGTCGACAGATACGCAGTATTTT
D: TRBD1; J: TRBJ2-2; V: TRBV4-1; size: NA; CDR3: CASSRQQGFGELVF; DNA: TGCGCCAGCAGCCGTCAACAGGGGTTCGGGGAGCTGGTTTTT
D: NA; J: TRBJ1-2; V: TRBV18; size: many; CDR3: CASSPDFARRVEGYTF; DNA: TGTGCCAGCTCACCAGATTTCGCCAGGCGCGTGGAGGGCTACACCTTC
D: NA; J: TRBJ2-6; V: TRBV7-9; size: few; CDR3: CASSLVFAAYSGANVLTF; DNA: TGTGCCAGCAGCTTAGTGTTCGCCGCCTACTCTGGGGCCAACGTCCTGACTTTC
D: TRBD1; J: TRBJ1-3; V: TRBV6-1; size: many; CDR3: CASSARGPTGNTIYF; DNA: TGTGCCAGCAGTGCCAGGGGGCCGACTGGAAACACCATATATTTT
D: TRBD1; J: TRBJ2-1; V: TRBV7-8; size: NA; CDR3: CASSPGTVKYNERFF; DNA: TGTGCCAGCAGCCCAGGGACAGTCAAATACAATGAGCGGTTCTTC
D: NA; J: TRBJ2-5; V: TRBV20-1; size: many; CDR3: CSARGIQETQYF; DNA: TGCAGTGCGAGGGGGATACAGGAGACCCAGTACTTC
D: NA; J: TRBJ1-1; V: TRBV6-1; size: NA; CDR3: CASIIGDSFRDTEAFF; DNA: TGTGCCAGCATAATTGGCGACAGTTTTAGGGACACTGAAGCTTTCTTT
D: NA; J: TRBJ2-3; V: TRBV2; size: many; CDR3: CASNLAGSDTQYF; DNA: TGTGCCAGCAATCTGGCAGGTTCGGATACGCAGTATTTT
D: NA; J: TRBJ1-1; V: TRBV30; size: many; CDR3: CAFQPGPSNTEAFF; DNA: TGTGCCTTCCAGCCGGGACCATCGAACACTGAAGCTTTCTTT
D: TRBD1; J: TRBJ1-1; V: TRBV20-1; size: many; CDR3: CSARRKTGRGEAFF; DNA: TGCAGTGCTAGACGTAAGACAGGGAGAGGTGAAGCTTTCTTT
D: TRBD2; J: TRBJ2-1; V: TRBV11-2; size: many; CDR3: CASSPTLAGVQFF; DNA: TGTGCCAGCAGCCCAACACTAGCGGGGGTCCAGTTCTTC
D: TRBD2; J: TRBJ2-1; V: TRBV7-9; size: many; CDR3: CASSFSGGHYNEQFF; DNA: TGTGCCAGCAGCTTTAGCGGGGGACATTACAATGAGCAGTTCTTC
D: TRBD2; J: TRBJ2-1; V: TRBV12-3/TRBV12-4; size: few; CDR3: CVSSLLAGGYNEQFF; DNA: TGTGTCAGCAGCCTATTAGCGGGGGGGTACAATGAGCAGTTCTTC